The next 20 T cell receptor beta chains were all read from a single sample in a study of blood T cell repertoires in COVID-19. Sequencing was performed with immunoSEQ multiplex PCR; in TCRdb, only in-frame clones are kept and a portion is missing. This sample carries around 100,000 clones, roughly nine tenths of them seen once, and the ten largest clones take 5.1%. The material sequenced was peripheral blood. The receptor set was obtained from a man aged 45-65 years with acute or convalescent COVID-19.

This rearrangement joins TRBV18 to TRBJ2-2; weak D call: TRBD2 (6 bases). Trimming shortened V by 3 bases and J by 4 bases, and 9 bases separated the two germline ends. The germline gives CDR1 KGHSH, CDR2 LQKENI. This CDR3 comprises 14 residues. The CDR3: CASSPLAFTGELFF. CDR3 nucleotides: TGTGCCAGCTCACCTCTAGCGTTCACCGGGGAGCTGTTTTTT.

The CDR3 loop is CASSLTGSSNTEAFF. Written as DNA, the CDR3 is TGTGCCAGCAGCTTAACAGGGAGCTCGAACACTGAAGCTTTCTTT. V usage is TRBV7-8 and J usage is TRBJ1-1, with D maybe TRBD1 (6 bases). CDR1 is SGHVS, CDR2 FQNEAQ, per germline. CDR3 length: 15 amino acids. Trimming cost V 2 bases and J 1 base, with 11 bases left between them.

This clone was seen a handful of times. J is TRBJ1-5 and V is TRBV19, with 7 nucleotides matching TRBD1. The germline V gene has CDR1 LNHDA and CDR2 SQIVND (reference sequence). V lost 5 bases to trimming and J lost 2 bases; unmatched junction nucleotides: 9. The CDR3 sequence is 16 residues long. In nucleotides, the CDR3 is TGTGCCAGTAGTCCCGAGGGGGCCGGAGGCAATCAGCCCCAGCATTTT. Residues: CASSPEGAGGNQPQHF.

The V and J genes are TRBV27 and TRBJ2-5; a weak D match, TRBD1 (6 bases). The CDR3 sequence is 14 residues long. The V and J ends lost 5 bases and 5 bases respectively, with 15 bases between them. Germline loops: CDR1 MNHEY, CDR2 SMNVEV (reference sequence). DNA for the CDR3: TGTGCCAGCAGTCCGCGGACAGCCGGGGAGACCCAGTACTTC. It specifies CASSPRTAGETQYF.

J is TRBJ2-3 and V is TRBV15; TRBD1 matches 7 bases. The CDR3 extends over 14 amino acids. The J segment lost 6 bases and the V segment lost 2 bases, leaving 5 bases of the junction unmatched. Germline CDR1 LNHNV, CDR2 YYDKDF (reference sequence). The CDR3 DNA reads TGTGCCACCAGCAGATTTGGGACAGCTGATACGCAGTATTTT. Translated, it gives CATSRFGTADTQYF.

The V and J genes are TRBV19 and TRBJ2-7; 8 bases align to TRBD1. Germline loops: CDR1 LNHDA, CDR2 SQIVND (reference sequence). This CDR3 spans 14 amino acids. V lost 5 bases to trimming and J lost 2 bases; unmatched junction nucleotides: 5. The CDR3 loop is CASSSRDRTYEQYF. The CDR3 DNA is TGTGCCAGTAGTTCGCGGGACAGGACCTACGAGCAGTACTTC.

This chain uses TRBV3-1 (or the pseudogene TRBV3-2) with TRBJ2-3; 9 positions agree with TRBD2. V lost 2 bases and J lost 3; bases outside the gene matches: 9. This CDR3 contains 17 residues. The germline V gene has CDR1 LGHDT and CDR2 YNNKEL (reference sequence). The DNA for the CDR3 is TGTGCCAGCAGCCAAAAGGCTAGCGGGATAAGGACAGATACGCAGTATTTT. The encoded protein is CASSQKASGIRTDTQYF.

The CDR3 region is CASSNYRAPGANVLTF. CDR3 sequence (DNA): TGTGCCAGCAGCAATTACAGGGCCCCTGGGGCCAACGTCCTGACTTTC. V gene TRBV7-8 combines with J gene TRBJ2-6; D might be TRBD1 (6 bases). CDR1 is SGHVS, CDR2 FQNEAQ, per germline. Trimming removed 5 bases from V and 2 bases from J, with 13 bases in between. The CDR3 contains 16 residues.

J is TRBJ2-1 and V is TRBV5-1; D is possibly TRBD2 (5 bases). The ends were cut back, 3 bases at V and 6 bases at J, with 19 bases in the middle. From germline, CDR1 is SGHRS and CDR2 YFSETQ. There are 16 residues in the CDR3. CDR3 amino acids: CASSSTAGTEGNEQFF. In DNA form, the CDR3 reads TGCGCCAGCAGCTCTACCGCGGGTACCGAGGGCAATGAGCAGTTCTTC.

This chain's CDR3 is CASSPDSYNEQFF. CDR3 nucleotide sequence: TGTGCCAGCAGCCCGGACAGCTACAATGAGCAGTTCTTC. V and J are TRBV7-6 and TRBJ2-1, with a tentative D call TRBD1 (6 bases). The CDR3 has 13 residues. Germline assignment: CDR1 SGHVS and CDR2 FNYEAQ. V was cut by 5 bases and J by 3 bases, with 8 bases left in between.

DNA for the CDR3: TGTGCCAGCAGTACAGAGACTGGAGGCTACGAGCAGTACTTC. It yields the protein CASSTETGGYEQYF. The chain couples TRBV27 to TRBJ2-7; perhaps TRBD2 as D (5 bases). In germline, CDR1 is MNHEY, CDR2 SMNVEV (reference sequence). V was pared by 5 bases and J by 3 bases, with 14 bases between. CDR3 length: 14 amino acids.

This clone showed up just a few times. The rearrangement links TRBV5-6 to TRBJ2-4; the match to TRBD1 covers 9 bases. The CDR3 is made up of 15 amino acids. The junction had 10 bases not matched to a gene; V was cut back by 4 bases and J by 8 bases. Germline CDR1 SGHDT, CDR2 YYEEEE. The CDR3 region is CASSPNRGRKDIQYF. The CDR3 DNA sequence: TGTGCCAGCAGCCCCAACAGGGGGCGGAAAGACATTCAGTACTTC.

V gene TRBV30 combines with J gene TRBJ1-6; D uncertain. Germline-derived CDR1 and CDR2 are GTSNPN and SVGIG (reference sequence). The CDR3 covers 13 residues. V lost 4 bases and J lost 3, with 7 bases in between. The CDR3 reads CAWMSDYNSPLHF. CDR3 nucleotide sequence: TGTGCCTGGATGTCAGACTATAATTCACCCCTCCACTTT.

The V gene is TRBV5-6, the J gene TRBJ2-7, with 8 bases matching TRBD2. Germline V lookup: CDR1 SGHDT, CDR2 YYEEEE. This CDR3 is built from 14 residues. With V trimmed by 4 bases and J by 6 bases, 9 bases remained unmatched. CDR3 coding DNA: TGTGCCAGCAGCGGCAGCGGGAGAAGGTCCGAGCAGTACTTC. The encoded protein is CASSGSGRRSEQYF.

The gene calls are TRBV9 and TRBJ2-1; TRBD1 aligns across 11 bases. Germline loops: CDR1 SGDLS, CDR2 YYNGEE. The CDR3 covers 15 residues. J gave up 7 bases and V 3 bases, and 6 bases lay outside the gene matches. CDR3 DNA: TGTGCCAGCAGCGCGGGGACAGGGGGTTTTAATGAGCAGTTCTTC. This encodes CASSAGTGGFNEQFF.

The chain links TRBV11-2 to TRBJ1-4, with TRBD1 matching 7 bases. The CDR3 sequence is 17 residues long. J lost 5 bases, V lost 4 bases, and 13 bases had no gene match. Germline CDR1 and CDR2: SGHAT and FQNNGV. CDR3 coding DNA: TGTGCCAGCAGCTCCTTAGGGGGCCAGGGTTTCAATGAAAAACTGTTTTTT. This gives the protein CASSSLGGQGFNEKLFF.

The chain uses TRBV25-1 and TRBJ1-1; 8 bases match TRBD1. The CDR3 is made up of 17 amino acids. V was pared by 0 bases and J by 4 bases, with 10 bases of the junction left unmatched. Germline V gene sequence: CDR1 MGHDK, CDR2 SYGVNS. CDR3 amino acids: CASSEYQGAGGSTEAFF. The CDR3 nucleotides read TGTGCCAGCAGTGAATATCAGGGGGCGGGAGGGAGCACTGAAGCTTTCTTT.

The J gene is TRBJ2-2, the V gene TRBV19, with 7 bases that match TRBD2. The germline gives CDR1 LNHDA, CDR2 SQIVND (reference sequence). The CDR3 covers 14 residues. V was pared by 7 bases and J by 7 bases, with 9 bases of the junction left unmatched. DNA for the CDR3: TGTGCCAGTATCGGGCGGGAGTGGGTCGGGGAGCTGTTTTTT. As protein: CASIGREWVGELFF.

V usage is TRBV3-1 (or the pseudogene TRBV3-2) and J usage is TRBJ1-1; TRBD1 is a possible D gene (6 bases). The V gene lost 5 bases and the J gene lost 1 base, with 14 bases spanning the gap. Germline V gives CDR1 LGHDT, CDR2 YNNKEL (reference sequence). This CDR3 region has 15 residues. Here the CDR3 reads CASSSYRVKNTEAFF. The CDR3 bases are TGTGCCAGCAGCTCCTACAGGGTTAAGAACACTGAAGCTTTCTTT.

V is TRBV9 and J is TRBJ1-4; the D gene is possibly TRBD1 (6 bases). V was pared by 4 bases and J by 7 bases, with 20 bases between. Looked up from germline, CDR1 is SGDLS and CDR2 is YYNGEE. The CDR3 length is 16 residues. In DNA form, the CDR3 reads TGTGCCAGCAGCCCTTCGGGACGGGGGGGCTCTGAAAAACTGTTTTTT. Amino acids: CASSPSGRGGSEKLFF.